What follows are 4 T cell receptor beta chains derived from one specimen sequenced in a study of T cell responses to AZD1222 COVID-19 vaccine. Profiling relied on immunoSEQ multiplex PCR, and the TCRdb table lists in-frame clones only, not all of them. Of some 130,000 clones in the sample, approximately 92% were seen once. Sequencing used peripheral blood, obtained 28 days after the second AZD1222 dose. The receptor source for this set is an adult who received the AZD1222 COVID-19 vaccine.

This clone was picked up one time. This chain joins TRBV7-8 and TRBJ1-1, with D tentatively TRBD1 (5 bases). V was clipped by 3 bases and J by 2 bases, with 13 bases between them. The CDR3 is made up of 15 amino acids. The V gene's germline CDR1 is SGHVS and CDR2 FQNEAQ. The CDR3 loop reads CASSFMARVNTEAFF. Here the CDR3 DNA reads TGTGCCAGCAGCTTTATGGCCAGGGTAAACACTGAAGCTTTCTTT.

V is TRBV18 and J is TRBJ1-2; D call uncertain. V dropped 5 bases and J dropped 6 bases, with 7 bases sitting between them. The CDR3 has 11 amino acids. Germline-derived CDR1 and CDR2 are KGHSH and LQKENI. The CDR3 DNA sequence: TGTGCCAGCTCAGAAGTTCATGGCTACACCTTC. It codes for CASSEVHGYTF.

The chain has TRBV28 and TRBJ2-3; D is unresolved. Trimming stripped 4 bases from V and 7 bases from J, with 6 bases between. The CDR3 length is 11 residues. Per the germline V gene, CDR1 is MDHEN and CDR2 is SYDVKM. DNA for the CDR3: TGTGCCAGCAGTTCCCGTTATACGCAGTATTTT. Amino acid sequence: CASSSRYTQYF.

The chain recombines TRBV6-6 with TRBJ2-7, with TRBD1 identical over 8 bases. V lost 6 bases and J lost 3; bases outside the gene matches: 7. The germline V gene encodes CDR1 MNHNY and CDR2 SVGAGI (reference sequence). The CDR3 consists of 14 residues. The CDR3 DNA sequence: TGTGCCAGCAGGCCCGGGACAGGAGTCTACGAGCAGTACTTC. Its translation: CASRPGTGVYEQYF.